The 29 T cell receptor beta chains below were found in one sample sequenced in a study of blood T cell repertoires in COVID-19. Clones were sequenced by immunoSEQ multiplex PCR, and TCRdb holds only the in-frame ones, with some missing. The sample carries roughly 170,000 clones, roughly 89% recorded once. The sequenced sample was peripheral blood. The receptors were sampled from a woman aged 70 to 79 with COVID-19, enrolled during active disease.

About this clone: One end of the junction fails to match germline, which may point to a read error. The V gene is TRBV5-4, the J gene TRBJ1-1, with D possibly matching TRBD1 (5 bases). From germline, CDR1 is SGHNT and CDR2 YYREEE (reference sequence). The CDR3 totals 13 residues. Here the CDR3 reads CASSLQDDTEAFF. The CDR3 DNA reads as TGTGCCAGTAGCTTACAGGATGACACTGAAGCTTTCTTT.

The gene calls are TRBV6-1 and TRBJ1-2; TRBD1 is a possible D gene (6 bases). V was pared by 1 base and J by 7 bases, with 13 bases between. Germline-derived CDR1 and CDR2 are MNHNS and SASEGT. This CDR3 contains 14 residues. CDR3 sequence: CASSEDGRGGGYTF. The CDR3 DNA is TGTGCCAGCAGTGAAGACGGCCGAGGGGGTGGCTACACCTTC.

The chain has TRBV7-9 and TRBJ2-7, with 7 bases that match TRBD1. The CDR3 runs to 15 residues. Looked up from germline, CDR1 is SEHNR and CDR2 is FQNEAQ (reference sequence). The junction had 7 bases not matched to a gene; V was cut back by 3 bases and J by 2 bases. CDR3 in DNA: TGTGCCAGCAGCTTCTCGGACAGGTATCCCTACGAGCAGTACTTC. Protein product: CASSFSDRYPYEQYF. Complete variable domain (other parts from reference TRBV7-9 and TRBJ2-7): DTGVSQNPRHKITKRGQNVTFRCDPISEHNRLYWYRQTLGQGPEFLTYFQNEAQLEKSRLLSDRFSAERPKGSFSTLEIQRTEQGDSAMYLCASSFSDRYPYEQYFGPGTRLTVT.

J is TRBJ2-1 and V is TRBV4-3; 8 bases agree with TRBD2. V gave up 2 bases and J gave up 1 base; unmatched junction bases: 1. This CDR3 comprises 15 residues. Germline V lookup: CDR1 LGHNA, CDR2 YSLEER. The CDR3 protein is CASSQSGSSYNEQFF. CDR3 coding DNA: TGCGCCAGCAGCCAAAGCGGGAGTTCCTACAATGAGCAGTTCTTC.

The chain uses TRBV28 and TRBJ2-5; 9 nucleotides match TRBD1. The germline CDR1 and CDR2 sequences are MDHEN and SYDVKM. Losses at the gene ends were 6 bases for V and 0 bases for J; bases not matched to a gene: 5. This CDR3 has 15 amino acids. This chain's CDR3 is CASSRDRAYQETQYF. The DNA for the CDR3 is TGTGCCAGCAGCCGGGACAGGGCCTACCAAGAGACCCAGTACTTC.

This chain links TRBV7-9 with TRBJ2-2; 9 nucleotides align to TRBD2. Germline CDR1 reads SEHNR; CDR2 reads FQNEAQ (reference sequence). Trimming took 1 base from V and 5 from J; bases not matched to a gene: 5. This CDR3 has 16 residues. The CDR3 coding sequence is TGTGCCAGCAGCTTAGGCGGGAGGGCCTTTACCGGGGAGCTGTTTTTT. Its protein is CASSLGGRAFTGELFF.

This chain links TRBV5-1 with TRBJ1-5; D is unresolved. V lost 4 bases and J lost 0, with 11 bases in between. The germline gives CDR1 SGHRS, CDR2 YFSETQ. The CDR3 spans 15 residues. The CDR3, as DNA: TGCGCCAGCAGCCCGGGGTCAAATAGCAATCAGCCCCAGCATTTT. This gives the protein CASSPGSNSNQPQHF.

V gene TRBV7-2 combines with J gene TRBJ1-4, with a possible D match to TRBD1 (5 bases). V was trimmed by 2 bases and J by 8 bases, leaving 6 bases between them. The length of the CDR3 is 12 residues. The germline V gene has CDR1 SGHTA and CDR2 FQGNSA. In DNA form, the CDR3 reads TGTGCCAGCAGCTTATACAGGGAAAAACTGTTTTTT. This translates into CASSLYREKLFF.

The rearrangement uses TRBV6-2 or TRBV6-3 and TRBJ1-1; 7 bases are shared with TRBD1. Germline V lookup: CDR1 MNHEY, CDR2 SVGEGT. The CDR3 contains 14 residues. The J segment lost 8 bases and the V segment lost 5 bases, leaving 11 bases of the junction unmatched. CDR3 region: CASSRIPGTAEAFF. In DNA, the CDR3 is TGTGCCAGCAGTCGTATTCCCGGGACAGCCGAAGCTTTCTTT.

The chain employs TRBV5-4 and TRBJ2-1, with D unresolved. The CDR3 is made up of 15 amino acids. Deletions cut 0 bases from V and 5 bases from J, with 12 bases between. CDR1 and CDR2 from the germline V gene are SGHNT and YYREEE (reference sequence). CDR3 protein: CASSLDVGYHNEQFF. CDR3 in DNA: TGTGCCAGCAGCTTGGATGTCGGTTACCACAATGAGCAGTTCTTC.

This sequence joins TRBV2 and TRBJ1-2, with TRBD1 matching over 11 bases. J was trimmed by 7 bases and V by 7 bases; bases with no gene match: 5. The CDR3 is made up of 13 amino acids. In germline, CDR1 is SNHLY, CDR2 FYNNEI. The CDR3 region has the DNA TGTGCCAGCATGGTCGGACAGGGGGCTGGCTACACCTTC. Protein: CASMVGQGAGYTF.

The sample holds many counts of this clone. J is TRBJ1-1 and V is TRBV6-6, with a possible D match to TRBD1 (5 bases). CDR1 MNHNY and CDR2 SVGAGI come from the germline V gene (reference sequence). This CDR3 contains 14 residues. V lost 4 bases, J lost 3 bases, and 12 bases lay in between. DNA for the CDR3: TGTGCCAGCAGTTTCCAGGGAGGGGACACTGAAGCTTTCTTT. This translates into CASSFQGGDTEAFF.

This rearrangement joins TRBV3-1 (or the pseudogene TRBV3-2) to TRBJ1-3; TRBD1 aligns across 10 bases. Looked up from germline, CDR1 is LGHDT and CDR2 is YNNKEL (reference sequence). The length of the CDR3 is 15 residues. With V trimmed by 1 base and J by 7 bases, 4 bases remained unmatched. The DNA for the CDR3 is TGTGCCAGCAGCCAAGCTCCGACAGGGGGCAACACCATATATTTT. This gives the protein CASSQAPTGGNTIYF.

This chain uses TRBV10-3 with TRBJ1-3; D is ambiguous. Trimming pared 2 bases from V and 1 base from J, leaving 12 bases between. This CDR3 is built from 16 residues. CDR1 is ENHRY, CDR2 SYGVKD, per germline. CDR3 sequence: CAISEGHSLSGNTIYF. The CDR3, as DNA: TGTGCCATCAGTGAGGGCCATTCCTTGTCTGGAAACACCATATATTTT.

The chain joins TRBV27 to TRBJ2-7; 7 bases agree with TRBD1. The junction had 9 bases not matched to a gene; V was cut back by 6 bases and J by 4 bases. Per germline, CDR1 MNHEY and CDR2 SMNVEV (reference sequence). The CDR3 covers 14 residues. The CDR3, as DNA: TGTGCCAGCAGGGCCGGGACAGAAGATTACGAGCAGTACTTC. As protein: CASRAGTEDYEQYF.

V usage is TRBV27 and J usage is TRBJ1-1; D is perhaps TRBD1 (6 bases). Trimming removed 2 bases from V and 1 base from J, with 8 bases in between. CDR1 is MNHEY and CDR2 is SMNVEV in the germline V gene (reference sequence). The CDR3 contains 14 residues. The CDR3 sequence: CASSLGGANTEAFF. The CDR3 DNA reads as TGTGCCAGCAGTTTAGGGGGGGCGAACACTGAAGCTTTCTTT.

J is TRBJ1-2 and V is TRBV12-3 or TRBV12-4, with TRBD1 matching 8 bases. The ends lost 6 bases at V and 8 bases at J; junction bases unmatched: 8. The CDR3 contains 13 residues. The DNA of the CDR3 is TGTGCCAGCAGGGGACAGGACCTGCGGGGCTACACCTTC. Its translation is CASRGQDLRGYTF.

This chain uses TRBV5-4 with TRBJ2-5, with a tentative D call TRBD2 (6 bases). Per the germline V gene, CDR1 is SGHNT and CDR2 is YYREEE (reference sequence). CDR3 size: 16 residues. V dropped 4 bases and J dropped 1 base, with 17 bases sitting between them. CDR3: CASSPTSPGTQETQYF. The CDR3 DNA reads TGTGCCAGCAGCCCTACTAGCCCGGGGACCCAAGAGACCCAGTACTTC.

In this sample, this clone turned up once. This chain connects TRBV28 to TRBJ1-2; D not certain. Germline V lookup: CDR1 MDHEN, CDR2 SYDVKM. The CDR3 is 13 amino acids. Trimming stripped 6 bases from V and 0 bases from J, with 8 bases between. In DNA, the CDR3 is TGTGCCAGCAGGTCAGGCTCTAACTATGGCTACACCTTC. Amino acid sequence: CASRSGSNYGYTF.

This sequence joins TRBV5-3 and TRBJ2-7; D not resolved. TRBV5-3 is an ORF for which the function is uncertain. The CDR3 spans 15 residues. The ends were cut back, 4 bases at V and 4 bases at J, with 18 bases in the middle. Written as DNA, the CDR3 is TGTGCCAGAAGCCCTACTAACCTACCCCAGTACGAGCAGTACTTC. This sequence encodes CARSPTNLPQYEQYF.

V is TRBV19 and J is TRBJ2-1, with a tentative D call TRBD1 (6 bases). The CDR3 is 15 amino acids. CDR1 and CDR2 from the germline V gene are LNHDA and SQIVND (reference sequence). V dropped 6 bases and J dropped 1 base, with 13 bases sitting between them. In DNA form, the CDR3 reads TGTGCCAGTAGGAGACAGGCTGAATCCTACAATGAGCAGTTCTTC. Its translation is CASRRQAESYNEQFF. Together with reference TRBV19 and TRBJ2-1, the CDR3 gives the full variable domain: DGGITQSPKYLFRKEGQNVTLSCEQNLNHDAMYWYRQDPGQGLRLIYYSQIVNDFQKGDIAEGYSVSREKKESFPLTVTSAQKNPTAFYLCASRRQAESYNEQFFGPGTRLTVL.

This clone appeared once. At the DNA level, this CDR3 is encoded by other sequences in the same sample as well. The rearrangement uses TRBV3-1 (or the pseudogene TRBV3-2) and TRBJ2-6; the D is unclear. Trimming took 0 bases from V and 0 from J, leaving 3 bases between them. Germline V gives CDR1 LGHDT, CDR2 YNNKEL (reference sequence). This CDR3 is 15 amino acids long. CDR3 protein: CASSQDGSGANVLTF. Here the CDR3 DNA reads TGTGCCAGCAGCCAAGACGGCTCTGGGGCCAACGTCCTGACTTTC.

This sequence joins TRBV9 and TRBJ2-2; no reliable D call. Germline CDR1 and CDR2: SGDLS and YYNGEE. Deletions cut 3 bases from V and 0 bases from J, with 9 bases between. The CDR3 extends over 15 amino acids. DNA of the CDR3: TGTGCCAGCAGCGGCAGGATATCGAACACCGGGGAGCTGTTTTTT. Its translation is CASSGRISNTGELFF.

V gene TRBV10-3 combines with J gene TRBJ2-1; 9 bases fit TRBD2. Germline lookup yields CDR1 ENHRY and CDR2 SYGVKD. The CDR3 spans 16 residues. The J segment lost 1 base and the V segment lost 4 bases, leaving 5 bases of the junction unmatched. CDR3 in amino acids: CAISVLAGKSYNEQFF. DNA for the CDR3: TGTGCCATCAGTGTGCTAGCGGGAAAGTCCTACAATGAGCAGTTCTTC.

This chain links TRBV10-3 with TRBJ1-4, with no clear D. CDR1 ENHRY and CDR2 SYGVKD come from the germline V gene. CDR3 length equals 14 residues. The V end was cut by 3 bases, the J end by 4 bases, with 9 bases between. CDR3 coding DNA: TGTGCCATCAGTGAATTGGCGGTTAATGAAAAACTGTTTTTT. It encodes CAISELAVNEKLFF.

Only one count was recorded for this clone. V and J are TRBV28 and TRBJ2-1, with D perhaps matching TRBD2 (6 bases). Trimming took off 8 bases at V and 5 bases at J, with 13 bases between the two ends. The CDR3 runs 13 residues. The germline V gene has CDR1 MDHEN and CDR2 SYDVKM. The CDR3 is CASAGPANNEQFF. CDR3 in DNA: TGTGCCAGCGCGGGACCGGCGAACAATGAGCAGTTCTTC. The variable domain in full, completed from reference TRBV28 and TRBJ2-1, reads DVKVTQSSRYLVKRTGEKVFLECVQDMDHENMFWYRQDPGLGLRLIYFSYDVKMKEKGDIPEGYSVSREKKERFSLILESASTNQTSMYLCASAGPANNEQFFGPGTRLTVL.

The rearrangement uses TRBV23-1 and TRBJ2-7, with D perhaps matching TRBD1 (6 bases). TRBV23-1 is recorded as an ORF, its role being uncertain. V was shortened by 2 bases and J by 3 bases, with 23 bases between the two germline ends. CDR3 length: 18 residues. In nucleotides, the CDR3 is TGCGCCAGCAGTCAACCATGCGGACTGACAGGAACGGTCTACGAGCAGTACTTC. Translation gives CASSQPCGLTGTVYEQYF.

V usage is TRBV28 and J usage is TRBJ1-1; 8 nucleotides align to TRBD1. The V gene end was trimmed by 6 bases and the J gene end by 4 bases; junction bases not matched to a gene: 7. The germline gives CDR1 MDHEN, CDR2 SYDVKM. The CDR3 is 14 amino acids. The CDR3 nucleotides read TGTGCCAGCAGCCCAGGGGGCAAGGTCACTGAAGCTTTCTTT. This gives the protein CASSPGGKVTEAFF.

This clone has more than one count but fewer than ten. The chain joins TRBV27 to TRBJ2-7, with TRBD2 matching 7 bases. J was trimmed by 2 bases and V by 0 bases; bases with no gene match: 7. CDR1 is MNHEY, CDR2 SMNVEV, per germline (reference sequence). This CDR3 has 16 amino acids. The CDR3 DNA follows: TGTGCCAGCAGTTTATCGGACGGGAGGACCCCCTACGAGCAGTACTTC. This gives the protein CASSLSDGRTPYEQYF.